A single sample gave rise to the 9 T cell receptor beta chains below, sequenced in a study of T cells in Graves' hyperthyroidism and ophthalmopathy. Amplified TCR beta CDR3 regions came from RNA transcripts. HTBI primers were the set used in a first-round RT-PCR of the TCR CDR3. TCRdb ran MiXCR on the multiplex PCR reads and lists one entry per CDR3 protein. Here the sample spans roughly 740,000 distinct CDR3 sequences, about a sixth being singletons. What was sequenced was blood. These receptors all stem from a man between 18 and 29 years old with Graves' hyperthyroidism.

This clonotype was counted only a few times. This sequence joins TRBV28 and TRBJ2-2; maybe TRBD1 (5 bases). V lost 6 bases and J lost 1, with 12 bases in between. The CDR3 runs 15 residues. Germline-derived CDR1 and CDR2 are MDHEN and SYDVKM. Here the CDR3 DNA reads TGTGCCAGCAGCCCTCTCGACAGGAACACCGGGGAGCTGTTTTTT. Encoded protein: CASSPLDRNTGELFF.

This clonotype was recorded many times. The J gene is TRBJ1-5, the V gene TRBV12-3 or TRBV12-4, with D tentatively TRBD1 (5 bases). This CDR3 region has 14 residues. V was pared by 6 bases and J by 7 bases, with 16 bases between. CDR3 nucleotide sequence: TGTGCCAGCAGGGGATGGGGGTCGGGCCAGCCCCAGCATTTT. It codes for CASRGWGSGQPQHF.

This clonotype was counted at least ten times. The rearrangement joins TRBV6-1 to TRBJ2-7, with TRBD1 as a possible D gene (5 bases). Germline V gives CDR1 MNHNS, CDR2 SASEGT. V gave up 6 bases and J gave up 0 bases, with 12 bases separating them. CDR3 length: 14 amino acids. The CDR3 DNA reads as TGTGCCAGCAGAGGGATCAGGGCCTCCTACGAGCAGTACTTC. This gives the protein CASRGIRASYEQYF.

This clonotype showed up many times. This chain joins TRBV28 and TRBJ2-1; tentative D call: TRBD2 (6 bases). The CDR3 is 16 amino acids. The germline V and J ends were trimmed by 5 bases and 1 base, with 15 bases remaining between them. Germline lookup yields CDR1 MDHEN and CDR2 SYDVKM. CDR3 coding DNA: TGTGCCAGCAGTCGGGAGCCAGGGCGATCCTACAATGAGCAGTTCTTC. Residues: CASSREPGRSYNEQFF. The full variable domain, in which reference TRBV28 and TRBJ2-1 provide the parts outside the CDR3, is DVKVTQSSRYLVKRTGEKVFLECVQDMDHENMFWYRQDPGLGLRLIYFSYDVKMKEKGDIPEGYSVSREKKERFSLILESASTNQTSMYLCASSREPGRSYNEQFFGPGTRLTVL.

This clonotype has ten or more counts. The chain recombines TRBV3-1 with TRBJ1-6; 7 nucleotides agree with TRBD1. The CDR3 has 14 residues. Germline lookup yields CDR1 LGHDT and CDR2 YNNKEL (reference sequence). J was trimmed by 8 bases and V by 4 bases; bases with no gene match: 5. DNA for the CDR3: TGTGCCAGCAGCCTACAGGGGAAGGATTCACCCCTCCACTTT. Residues: CASSLQGKDSPLHF.

Turning to this clonotype: Being one base from a much bigger clone, this may be a read error. V gene TRBV15 combines with J gene TRBJ2-7; a possible D gene is TRBD2 (6 bases). Germline CDR1 reads LNHNV; CDR2 reads YYDKDF (reference sequence). This CDR3 is 14 amino acids long. The CDR3, as DNA: TGTGCCACCTCCACGGGCGGGGTCTCCGACGAGCAGTACTTC. The encoded protein is CATSTGGVSDEQYF. Based on the CDR3 plus reference TRBV15 and TRBJ2-7, the full variable domain is DAMVIQNPRYQVTQFGKPVTLSCSQTLNHNVMYWYQQKSSQAPKLLFHYYDKDFNNEADTPDNFQSRRPNTSFCFLDIRSPGLGDTAMYLCATSTGGVSDEQYFGPGTRLTVT.

This clonotype was counted a single time. This may be a read error, as it is one base from a much larger clone. The CDR3, as DNA: TGCAGTGCGTATAGGACAGGGGGGGGGAACACTGAAGCTTCCTTT. Its translation is CSAYRTGGGNTEASF. This sequence joins TRBV20-1 and TRBJ1-1; 10 positions match TRBD1. Germline CDR1 reads DFQATT; CDR2 reads SNEGSKA (reference sequence). This CDR3 spans 15 amino acids.

This chain links TRBV4-1 with TRBJ2-7, with D tentatively TRBD1 or TRBD2 (7 bases each). CDR3 length equals 15 residues. Trimming removed 0 bases from V and 3 bases from J, with 12 bases in between. Per germline, CDR1 MGHRA and CDR2 YSYEKL. Here the CDR3 reads CASSQDQGEGYEQYF. The CDR3 DNA reads TGCGCCAGCAGCCAAGATCAGGGGGAGGGCTACGAGCAGTACTTC.

The chain has TRBV9 and TRBJ2-5, with D perhaps TRBD1 or TRBD2 (5 bases each). With 0 bases removed from V and 5 bases from J, the gap between germline ends came to 11 bases. Looked up from germline, CDR1 is SGDLS and CDR2 is YYNGEE. The CDR3 spans 14 residues. In DNA form, the CDR3 reads TGTGCCAGCAGCGTAGGGGGGAATTTGGAGACCCAGTACTTC. Encoded protein: CASSVGGNLETQYF.